This is a list of T cell receptor beta chains from one sample in a study of T-cell reconstitution after alpha-beta-depleted transplantation in children. TCRdb re-called the PCR reads through MiXCR, storing one row per CDR3 protein. Here the sample spans about 200,000 distinct CDR3 sequences, about 8.7% being singletons. The source material was PBMCs, mostly from graft donor cells, sampled 360 days after TCRalphabeta/CD19-depleted stem cell transplant. The source of these receptors is a male patient between 2 and 15 years old who had a stem cell transplant for acute myeloid leukemia, so the T cells may come from the graft donor. Both conserved end residues are part of each CDR3. The order of the fields is clone size, J gene, V gene, D gene, CDR3 DNA, CDR3 protein. D genes are given only for firm matches. For some rows the clone size is stated as once, few or many, or as a class when expanded; others skip it.

size: many; J: TRBJ2-1; V: TRBV12-3/TRBV12-4; D: TRBD2; DNA: TGTGCCAGCAGTTTAGGGACTAGCGGGAACAATGAGCAGTTCTTC; CDR3: CASSLGTSGNNEQFF
size: many; J: TRBJ2-5; V: TRBV2; D: .; DNA: TGTGCCAGCAGTGAAGGGCTGGAGACCCAGTACTTC; CDR3: CASSEGLETQYF
size: .; J: TRBJ1-4; V: TRBV6-2/TRBV6-3; D: .; DNA: TGTGCCAGCAGTTACTCGACGGGCAGAGTGGATGAAAAACTGTTTTTT; CDR3: CASSYSTGRVDEKLFF
size: many; J: TRBJ2-1; V: TRBV7-2; D: .; DNA: TGTGCCAGCAGCTCGGACAAAACGGACGTATACAATGAGCAGTTCTTC; CDR3: CASSSDKTDVYNEQFF
size: many; J: TRBJ2-7; V: TRBV4-3; D: TRBD1; DNA: TGCGCCAGCAGCCACCCGGGACAGGTGTTCTCCTACGAGCAGTACTTC; CDR3: CASSHPGQVFSYEQYF
size: .; J: TRBJ1-5; V: TRBV29-1; D: .; DNA: TGCAGCGTCGCTGGACTGGGCGGTCAGCCCCAGCATTTT; CDR3: CSVAGLGGQPQHF
size: few; J: TRBJ1-2; V: TRBV19; D: TRBD1; DNA: TGTGCCAGTAGTACGACAGGGTATGGCTACACCTTC; CDR3: CASSTTGYGYTF
size: .; J: TRBJ2-1; V: TRBV20-1; D: TRBD2; DNA: TGCAGTACTAGCGGGAGCTATGAGCAGTTCTTC; CDR3: CSTSGSYEQFF
size: many; J: TRBJ2-1; V: TRBV20-1; D: TRBD2; DNA: TGCAGTGCTACCCAGCTAGCGGCGAGCTCCTACAATGAGCAGTTCTTC; CDR3: CSATQLAASSYNEQFF
size: few; J: TRBJ2-4; V: TRBV29-1; D: TRBD2; DNA: TGCAGCATCACCGGGGGGGGCAGCGGCAAAAACATTCAGTACTTC; CDR3: CSITGGGSGKNIQYF
size: .; J: TRBJ1-2; V: TRBV12-3/TRBV12-4; D: .; DNA: TGTGCCAGCAGTCCGAGGGGGAATGGCTACACCTTC; CDR3: CASSPRGNGYTF
size: .; J: TRBJ2-5; V: TRBV5-1; D: TRBD1; DNA: TGCGCCAGCAGCTTGGGGACAGGGGGCTGGCAAGAGACCCAGTACTTC; CDR3: CASSLGTGGWQETQYF
size: many; J: TRBJ2-1; V: TRBV5-1; D: TRBD2; DNA: TGCGCCAGCAGCCCTCTGACTAGCGGGAGCCCCTACAATGAGCAGTTCTTC; CDR3: CASSPLTSGSPYNEQFF
size: few; J: TRBJ1-4; V: TRBV5-1; D: .; DNA: TGCGCCAGCAGCTTGTCGTTACGGTCCGCGTCGGAAAAACTGTTTTTT; CDR3: CASSLSLRSASEKLFF
size: many; J: TRBJ2-3; V: TRBV7-2; D: TRBD2; DNA: TGTGCCAGCAGCTTGTCTAGCGGGAGAGATACGCAGTATTTT; CDR3: CASSLSSGRDTQYF
size: few; J: TRBJ1-6; V: TRBV2; D: .; DNA: TGTGCCAGCAGTGCAGGGAGAGATTCACCCCTCCACTTT; CDR3: CASSAGRDSPLHF